The entry that follows covers one T cell receptor beta chain sequence. The data are from a study of blood T cell repertoires in COVID-19. Overall study: The study drew acute and convalescent COVID-19 samples from the United States, Italy and Spain. T cells, B-cell-depleted T cells, or PBMCs supplied cDNA or gDNA.

Authors' data handling: Estimated nucleated cell counts came from reference gene primer amplification. Assay used: immunoSEQ multiplex PCR; TCRdb lists only in-frame clones, some missing. Clone size and V and J calls were adopted from that table, with D and trimming inferred from the DNA. The sample holds roughly 50,000 clones, around 86% seen once. Germline CDR1 MNHNY, CDR2 SVGAGI (reference sequence). V was trimmed by 5 bases and J by 3 bases, leaving 10 bases between them. This CDR3 region has 14 residues. Sequencing was done on a sample of peripheral blood. The receptor comes from a man aged 65 to 79 with acute or convalescent COVID-19. This chain joins TRBV6-6 and TRBJ1-4; D may be TRBD1 (6 bases). The CDR3 reads CASSVGGPNEKLFF. The CDR3 region has the DNA TGTGCCAGCAGTGTCGGGGGGCCTAATGAAAAACTGTTTTTT.